These 2 T cell receptor beta chains were sequenced from one sample in a study of blood T cell repertoires in COVID-19. Sequencing was performed with immunoSEQ multiplex PCR; in TCRdb, only in-frame clones are kept and a portion is missing. Of over 300,000 clones in the sample, roughly 89% were seen once. The source material was peripheral blood. Source of these receptors: a man between 18 and 35 years old with active or convalescent COVID-19.

This rearrangement joins TRBV24-1 to TRBJ2-5, with D unclear. V dropped 4 bases and J dropped 3 bases, with 8 bases sitting between them. The CDR3 is 13 amino acids. Per germline, CDR1 KGHDR and CDR2 SFDVKD. The CDR3 region is CATSEYSKETQYF. The CDR3 nucleotides read TGTGCCACCAGTGAGTACAGTAAAGAGACCCAGTACTTC.

The chain has TRBV9 and TRBJ1-1; 8 bases are shared with TRBD1. The germline V gene encodes CDR1 SGDLS and CDR2 YYNGEE. V was clipped by 4 bases and J by 1 base; unmatched bases: 9. The CDR3 consists of 16 residues. CDR3 nucleotide sequence: TGTGCCAGCAGCCCGCGACAGGGGTCGAGGAACACTGAAGCTTTCTTT. This gives the protein CASSPRQGSRNTEAFF.